The rows below give T cell receptor beta chains drawn from one sample of a study of blood T cell repertoires in COVID-19. Clones were read by immunoSEQ multiplex PCR, and TCRdb kept only the in-frame ones, dropping some. The data show some 300,000 clones, around 84% seen once. The source material was peripheral blood. The receptors here all came from a man between 65 and 80 years old with acute or convalescent COVID-19. Both conserved end residues are trimmed from each CDR3. Fields, in order: V gene, J gene, D gene, CDR3 protein. A D gene is named only where the DNA matches it firmly.

V gene: TRBV28; J gene: TRBJ1-1; D gene: .; CDR3 protein: ASSRDSNTEAF
V gene: TRBV24-1; J gene: TRBJ2-3; D gene: TRBD2; CDR3 protein: ATSGGRGVPDTQY
V gene: TRBV28; J gene: TRBJ2-7; D gene: TRBD1; CDR3 protein: ASRPPPGTGSGSYEQY
V gene: TRBV19; J gene: TRBJ1-5; D gene: .; CDR3 protein: ASSWGGGQPQH
V gene: TRBV12-3/TRBV12-4; J gene: TRBJ1-1; D gene: .; CDR3 protein: ASSWEPGTEAF
V gene: TRBV28; J gene: TRBJ1-1; D gene: .; CDR3 protein: ASRPPGFMNTEAF
V gene: TRBV30; J gene: TRBJ2-4; D gene: .; CDR3 protein: AWSASANIQY
V gene: TRBV6-1; J gene: TRBJ1-2; D gene: .; CDR3 protein: ASSEAANYGYT
V gene: TRBV2; J gene: TRBJ2-3; D gene: TRBD2; CDR3 protein: ASSDPSGVSHTDTQY
V gene: TRBV6-4; J gene: TRBJ2-1; D gene: .; CDR3 protein: ASSVGGLSGRERRNEQF
V gene: TRBV5-4; J gene: TRBJ2-5; D gene: TRBD2; CDR3 protein: ASSSGGKETQY